One and the same sample provided the 20 T cell receptor beta chains below, sequenced in a study of patients and donors after allogeneic stem cell transplantation. TCRdb ran MiXCR on the RT-PCR reads and lists one entry per CDR3 protein. The sample shows more than 55,000 distinct CDR3 sequences, 13% of them seen only once. The material sequenced was blood, either unsorted or a sorted T cell fraction (not recorded which). The receptor source for this set is a human donor who was either an allogeneic HSCT recipient or a stem cell or donor lymphocyte infusion donor (not recorded which). It is not recorded whose cells these are; they may come from a transplant donor.

This clonotype was counted ten times or more. The chain carries TRBV6-5 and TRBJ1-5; D uncertain. This CDR3 is built from 16 residues. Trimming cost V 5 bases and J 3 bases, with 17 bases left between them. The germline CDR1 and CDR2 sequences are MNHEY and SVGAGI. The CDR3 reads CASSRLLDGINQPQHF. The CDR3 DNA reads TGTGCCAGCAGTCGCCTCTTGGACGGGATCAATCAGCCCCAGCATTTT.

The chain recombines TRBV12-3 or TRBV12-4 with TRBJ1-6; D unclear. This CDR3 is 12 amino acids long. V was pared by 5 bases and J by 10 bases, with 9 bases between. CDR3 sequence reads: CASSRDRSPLHF. The CDR3 DNA is TGTGCCAGCAGTCGTGATCGCTCACCCCTCCACTTT.

This clonotype was seen many times. This sequence joins TRBV27 and TRBJ1-1, with TRBD1 as a possible D gene (5 bases). This CDR3 is 14 amino acids long. Germline assignment: CDR1 MNHEY and CDR2 SMNVEV (reference sequence). Trimming shortened V by 3 bases and J by 1 base, and 9 bases separated the two germline ends. CDR3 loop: CASSLQGGNTEAFF. The DNA for the CDR3 is TGTGCCAGCAGTTTGCAGGGCGGGAACACTGAAGCTTTCTTT.

V and J are TRBV29-1 and TRBJ2-3; TRBD1 matches at 11 bases. With V trimmed by 6 bases and J by 6 bases, 17 bases remained unmatched. Germline CDR1 reads SQVTM; CDR2 reads ANQGSEA. The CDR3 is made up of 17 amino acids. The CDR3, as DNA: TGCAGCGTCGGGACAGGGGGGCTTAGAGGTTTTGTGGATACGCAGTATTTT. The encoded protein is CSVGTGGLRGFVDTQYF.

The V and J genes are TRBV20-1 and TRBJ2-7; D uncertain. V was shortened by 1 base and J by 2 bases, with 12 bases between the two germline ends. The CDR3 loop spans 14 amino acids. Looked up from germline, CDR1 is DFQATT and CDR2 is SNEGSKA (reference sequence). CDR3 in amino acids: CSARALDKTYEQYF. CDR3 DNA sequence: TGCAGTGCTAGAGCCCTAGATAAAACCTACGAGCAGTACTTC.

In its sample, this clonotype was seen many times. The rearrangement uses TRBV10-3 and TRBJ1-1, with TRBD1 matching 10 bases. There are 13 residues in the CDR3. CDR1 is ENHRY and CDR2 is SYGVKD in the germline V gene. The trim removed 6 bases at V and 10 bases at J, leaving 8 bases unmatched. The CDR3 spells CAISGTGDLGAFF. The CDR3 nucleotides read TGTGCCATCAGCGGGACAGGGGACTTGGGAGCTTTCTTT.

Only a few counts were recorded for this clonotype. The chain employs TRBV20-1 and TRBJ2-7; perhaps TRBD2 as D (5 bases). The germline V gene has CDR1 DFQATT and CDR2 SNEGSKA (reference sequence). V lost 2 bases to trimming and J lost 1 base, with 18 bases between them. This CDR3 is built from 16 residues. The CDR3 loop reads CSARTPGEGRSYEQYF. DNA for the CDR3: TGCAGTGCTAGAACCCCCGGCGAGGGCCGGTCCTACGAGCAGTACTTC.

The CDR3 region is CSARLGAGGGNEQFF. The CDR3 nucleotides are TGCAGTGCTAGGCTAGGAGCGGGAGGGGGAAATGAGCAGTTCTTC. This chain links TRBV20-1 with TRBJ2-1; 10 nucleotides match TRBD2. Germline V gene lookup returns CDR1 DFQATT and CDR2 SNEGSKA (reference sequence). The CDR3 runs to 15 residues. V trimming: 3 bases; J trimming: 7 bases; junction bases outside the gene matches: 9.

This clonotype was counted only a few times. This chain connects TRBV20-1 to TRBJ2-7; TRBD1 matches at 9 bases. CDR1 DFQATT and CDR2 SNEGSKA come from the germline V gene (reference sequence). This CDR3 region has 15 residues. V trimming: 1 base; J trimming: 4 bases; junction bases outside the gene matches: 8. CDR3 bases: TGCAGTGCTAGAGTGGCCGGGACAGGGCGGTACGAGCAGTACTTC. This sequence encodes CSARVAGTGRYEQYF.

This clonotype was found many times. The chain joins TRBV19 to TRBJ2-7, with TRBD1 matching over 8 bases. The CDR3 is 12 amino acids. Germline loops: CDR1 LNHDA, CDR2 SQIVND (reference sequence). The trim removed 7 bases at V and 5 bases at J, leaving 4 bases unmatched. The CDR3 sequence is CASNAGGNEQYF. CDR3 coding DNA: TGTGCCAGTAACGCAGGGGGCAACGAGCAGTACTTC.

There are a few counts of this clonotype. The V gene is TRBV24-1, the J gene TRBJ2-5; D not certain. The CDR3 extends over 13 amino acids. V lost 5 bases to trimming and J lost 4 bases, with 10 bases between them. Germline V lookup: CDR1 KGHDR, CDR2 SFDVKD. CDR3 coding DNA: TGTGCCACCAGTGGGATGATCGGAGAGACCCAGTACTTC. Protein: CATSGMIGETQYF.

This clonotype was seen a handful of times. This chain connects TRBV5-1 to TRBJ2-3; 7 bases are a match to TRBD1. V shed 0 bases, J shed 6 bases, and the junction held 4 bases outside the gene matches. Germline CDR1 SGHRS, CDR2 YFSETQ. The CDR3 sequence is 14 residues long. Written as DNA, the CDR3 is TGCGCCAGCAGCTTGGGACAGGGTGGGGATACGCAGTATTTT. Protein sequence: CASSLGQGGDTQYF.

This clonotype occurred a few times. The chain couples TRBV6-6 to TRBJ2-2; D not certain. This CDR3 has 12 residues. CDR1 and CDR2 from the germline V gene are MNHNY and SVGAGI (reference sequence). The V gene lost 7 bases and the J gene lost 6 bases, with 9 bases spanning the gap. Here the CDR3 DNA reads TGTGCCAGCACGGAGTCTGCCGGGGAGCTGTTTTTT. Translation gives CASTESAGELFF.

The chain joins TRBV9 to TRBJ2-3, with D unclear. Trimming removed 0 bases at V and 2 bases at J, with 7 bases between. The CDR3 runs 14 residues. Germline values: CDR1 SGDLS, CDR2 YYNGEE. In nucleotides, the CDR3 is TGTGCCAGCAGCGTAGAACTACACACAGATACGCAGTATTTT. It is translated as CASSVELHTDTQYF.

Only a few counts were recorded for this clonotype. The V call is TRBV20-1, the J call TRBJ2-2; 11 bases are shared with TRBD2. V gave up 1 base and J gave up 6 bases; unmatched junction bases: 7. This CDR3 contains 16 residues. Germline V CDR1 and CDR2: DFQATT, SNEGSKA (reference sequence). The CDR3 spells CSARGVLAGVPGELFF. The CDR3 nucleotides are TGCAGTGCTAGAGGTGTACTAGCGGGAGTCCCCGGGGAGCTGTTTTTT.

This clonotype was counted a few times. V and J are TRBV2 and TRBJ1-3; no definite D call. With 8 bases removed from V and 1 base from J, the gap between germline ends came to 12 bases. Germline CDR1 and CDR2: SNHLY and FYNNEI. This CDR3 spans 14 amino acids. DNA of the CDR3: TGTGCCAGCTCAGACCCAGCTTCTGGAAACACCATATATTTT. Its protein is CASSDPASGNTIYF.

This clonotype has only a few counts. The V and J genes are TRBV4-2 and TRBJ2-1, with a tentative D call TRBD2 (5 bases). The V end lost 4 bases, the J end lost 6 bases, and 10 bases lay between the germline ends. CDR3 length equals 13 residues. The germline V gene encodes CDR1 LGHNA and CDR2 YNFKEQ. CDR3 amino acids: CASSLHGSNEQFF. The CDR3 DNA sequence: TGTGCCAGCAGCCTACATGGGAGCAATGAGCAGTTCTTC.

This clonotype showed up just a few times. V gene TRBV18 combines with J gene TRBJ1-5; 8 nucleotides agree with TRBD1. Unmatched junction bases numbered 4, after V lost 6 bases and J lost 6 bases. The germline V gene encodes CDR1 KGHSH and CDR2 LQKENI. This CDR3 is built from 13 residues. This CDR3 reads CASSRTGLQPQHF. The CDR3 DNA follows: TGTGCCAGCTCCCGGACAGGGCTTCAGCCCCAGCATTTT.

The chain joins TRBV5-1 to TRBJ2-7; D not certain. The length of the CDR3 is 15 residues. Trimming removed 2 bases from V and 2 bases from J, with 14 bases in between. Germline lookup yields CDR1 SGHRS and CDR2 YFSETQ. The CDR3 DNA is TGCGCCAGCAGCTTTCAGGCTCAGAGACCCTACGAGCAGTACTTC. Encoded protein: CASSFQAQRPYEQYF.

This clonotype was found a few times. The J gene is TRBJ2-7, the V gene TRBV29-1; TRBD1 agrees at 7 bases. This CDR3 contains 12 residues. The germline V gene encodes CDR1 SQVTM and CDR2 ANQGSEA. V lost 8 bases, J lost 4 bases, and 8 bases stayed unmatched. The CDR3: CSFGTDGYEQYF. CDR3 DNA sequence: TGCAGCTTCGGGACAGACGGTTACGAGCAGTACTTC.